This T cell receptor (beta chain) was identified during a study of type 1 and type 2 diabetes patients. The PCR template was genomic DNA. Amplification of the beta chain CDR3 used 30 forward and 13 reverse multiplex primers. Each CDR3 protein is one row after TCRdb ran MiXCR on the multiplex PCR reads. The table includes more than 250,000 distinct CDR3 sequences, approximately 50% detected once. Roughly 10 milliliters of peripheral blood were drawn from each donor. This TCR was recovered from a man younger than 30 with type 2 diabetes. The sample taken for sequencing was peripheral blood mononuclear cells (PBMCs).

The CDR3 DNA reads as TGTGCCAGCAGTGGTCGGCAAAGCTCTGGGGCCAACGTCCTGACTTTC. Translating it yields CASSGRQSSGANVLTF. The chain is built from TRBV2 and TRBJ2-6; D not resolved. Trimming pared 4 bases from V and 0 bases from J, leaving 10 bases between. The CDR3 is 16 residues long. CDR1 is SNHLY, CDR2 FYNNEI, per germline.